The 12 T cell receptor beta chains in this list originate from one sample, sequenced in a study of graft-versus-host responses after intestinal transplantation. Antigens of these TCRs are unknown. TCRdb's table, derived via immunoSEQ multiplex PCR, lists solely in-frame clones and lacks some. The sample holds 77,000 or so clones, around 95% seen once. Specimen: unstimulated CD8+ T cells sorted from spleen or lymph node cells, collected before intestinal transplant. Receptors were obtained from a human donor who received an intestinal transplant.

This chain joins TRBV29-1 and TRBJ2-5; no reliable D call. This CDR3 region has 14 residues. Trimming took off 2 bases at V and 8 bases at J, with 18 bases between the two ends. CDR1 and CDR2 (germline): SQVTM, ANQGSEA. The DNA for the CDR3 is TGCAGCGTTGAAAACCCTCCTACACAAATTACCCAGTACTTC. Translated, it gives CSVENPPTQITQYF.

This chain connects TRBV4-2 to TRBJ2-1; 11 nucleotides match TRBD2. This CDR3 is built from 16 residues. Germline CDR1 reads LGHNA; CDR2 reads YNFKEQ. The V segment lost 0 bases and the J segment 6 bases; nucleotides outside the gene matches: 4. CDR3 DNA: TGTGCCAGCAGCCAAGAGCTAGCGGGAGGACCCAATGAGCAGTTCTTC. It translates to CASSQELAGGPNEQFF.

The genes are TRBV19 and TRBJ2-7, with TRBD1 as a possible D gene (6 bases). CDR1 is LNHDA, CDR2 SQIVND, per germline (reference sequence). V shed 5 bases and J shed 2 bases, with 13 bases lying between them. The CDR3 covers 14 residues. As DNA, the CDR3 is TGTGCCAGTAGTCTACAGGGTGTCGCCTACGAGCAGTACTTC. It encodes CASSLQGVAYEQYF.

The gene calls are TRBV15 and TRBJ2-1; no clear D. This CDR3 has 17 residues. V was shortened by 2 bases and J by 0 bases, with 14 bases between the two germline ends. Germline lookup yields CDR1 LNHNV and CDR2 YYDKDF (reference sequence). The CDR3 sequence is CATSRRRDASSYNEQFF. The CDR3 region has the DNA TGTGCCACCAGCAGAAGACGCGACGCGAGCTCCTACAATGAGCAGTTCTTC.

CDR3 loop: CASADRSYEQYF. The CDR3 DNA reads as TGTGCTAGTGCTGACAGATCCTACGAGCAGTACTTC. The genes are TRBV12-5 and TRBJ2-7; D possibly corresponds to TRBD1 (5 bases). Trimming removed 7 bases from V and 1 base from J, with 8 bases in between. This CDR3 has 12 amino acids. Looked up from germline, CDR1 is LGHNT and CDR2 is FRNRAP.

The chain recombines TRBV5-1 with TRBJ1-1; no reliable D call. With 0 bases removed from V and 1 base from J, the gap between germline ends came to 7 bases. The germline V gene encodes CDR1 SGHRS and CDR2 YFSETQ. The CDR3 has 14 residues. The CDR3, as DNA: TGCGCCAGCAGCTTGGTTTGGAGGAACACTGAAGCTTTCTTT. Translation: CASSLVWRNTEAFF.

The chain links TRBV7-9 to TRBJ1-2; the D gene is possibly TRBD1 (6 bases). V was shortened by 8 bases and J by 6 bases, with 28 bases between the two germline ends. The V gene's germline CDR1 is SEHNR and CDR2 FQNEAQ (reference sequence). The length of the CDR3 is 17 residues. The CDR3 coding sequence is TGTGCCAGCGTCACCGAGGCAGGGGCGCATATTATTGATGGCTACACCTTC. Translation gives CASVTEAGAHIIDGYTF.

The V and J genes are TRBV14 and TRBJ2-3; D is perhaps TRBD1 (6 bases). The CDR3 length is 18 residues. Germline CDR1 SGHDN, CDR2 FVKESK. The V gene lost 4 bases and the J gene lost 2 bases, with 22 bases spanning the gap. The CDR3 sequence is CASSLRTEPIFSTDTQYF. CDR3 DNA: TGTGCCAGCAGCCTCCGGACAGAGCCCATTTTTTCCACAGATACGCAGTATTTT.

This clone was detected only once. The V and J genes are TRBV10-1 and TRBJ2-3; 9 bases match TRBD2. CDR1 WNHNN and CDR2 SYGVQD come from the germline V gene (reference sequence). This CDR3 region has 19 residues. The V and J ends lost 2 bases and 3 bases, in that order; junction bases with no gene match: 15. In DNA, the CDR3 is TGCGCCAGCAGTGAGGCTGTAGCGGGAGCCGTAGGTGTAACAGATACGCAGTATTTT. Translating it yields CASSEAVAGAVGVTDTQYF.

V and J are TRBV6-6 and TRBJ2-1; D is unresolved. V lost 7 bases and J 0 bases, leaving 10 bases between the germline ends. CDR1 is MNHNY, CDR2 SVGAGI, per germline (reference sequence). This CDR3 has 14 amino acids. CDR3: CASKDLSSYNEQFF. The CDR3 DNA sequence: TGTGCCAGCAAAGACCTAAGCTCCTACAATGAGCAGTTCTTC.

The rearrangement joins TRBV21-1 to TRBJ2-1; the table calls TRBD1, which could not be checked here. TRBV21-1 is termed a pseudogene. This CDR3 has 18 residues. CDR3 nucleotides: TGTGCCAGCAGCAATACCCCCGAGACAGGCCTTGTAAACAATGAGCAGTTCTTC. This encodes CASSNTPETGLVNNEQFF.

This chain links TRBV7-9 with TRBJ2-1; TRBD1 is a possible D gene (6 bases). V lost 3 bases and J 5 bases, leaving 14 bases between the germline ends. The CDR3 extends over 15 amino acids. The germline V gene has CDR1 SEHNR and CDR2 FQNEAQ (reference sequence). The chain's CDR3 is CASSFVQGLNNEQFF. In DNA, the CDR3 is TGTGCCAGCAGCTTTGTACAGGGCCTAAACAATGAGCAGTTCTTC.